The 9 T cell receptor beta chains presented below share a single source sample, sequenced in a study of shared clonotypes between healthy human individuals. Measured with immunoSEQ multiplex PCR; TCRdb has only the in-frame clones, and not every one. The sample lists about 750,000 clones, nearly 95% occurring once. Naive CD8 cells lacked CD45RO, underwent positive selection for CCR7 and left out terminally differentiated effector memory CD45RA+ cells. The sequencing sample was made of naive CD8+ T cells sorted from blood. The source of these receptors is a man in his thirties or forties in good health.

The V gene is TRBV6-5, the J gene TRBJ2-7; D unresolved. There are 12 residues in the CDR3. Trimming shortened V by 5 bases and J by 4 bases, and 9 bases separated the two germline ends. Germline values: CDR1 MNHEY, CDR2 SVGAGI. The CDR3, as DNA: TGTGCCAGCAGTGACAACACGTACGAGCAGTACTTC. Translating it yields CASSDNTYEQYF.

The rearrangement links TRBV11-2 to TRBJ1-2; D ambiguous. The CDR3 is 14 residues long. Germline CDR1 is SGHAT and CDR2 is FQNNGV. V was pared by 8 bases and J by 7 bases, with 20 bases between. CDR3 nucleotide sequence: TGTGCCAGCCGCCCACCTTTGGAAAGCGGTGGCTACACCTTC. Protein product: CASRPPLESGGYTF.

A remark on this clone: A read error may account for a junction end that differs from germline. The rearrangement links TRBV7-7 to TRBJ2-1; maybe TRBD2 (6 bases). The CDR3 sequence is 18 residues long. The germline gives CDR1 SSHAT, CDR2 FNYEAQ (reference sequence). Written as DNA, the CDR3 is TGTGCTAGCAGCTTAGAAGGGACTGGCCCCCGAGCCTACAATGAGCAGTTCTTC. This gives the protein CASSLEGTGPRAYNEQFF.

CDR3 amino acids: CASRNGPDKFF. CDR3 sequence (DNA): TGCGCCAGCAGAAATGGACCAGACAAGTTCTTC. V and J are TRBV5-1 and TRBJ2-1; D gene unclear. Deletions cut 5 bases from V and 14 bases from J, with 14 bases between. The CDR3 is 11 residues long. Germline V lookup: CDR1 SGHRS, CDR2 YFSETQ.

The chain links TRBV11-2 to TRBJ2-1; 8 bases are shared with TRBD1. This CDR3 contains 15 residues. Trimming at V came to 5 bases and at J to 4 bases, leaving 7 bases not matched to a gene. Germline assignment: CDR1 SGHAT and CDR2 FQNNGV. The CDR3 DNA reads TGTGCCAGCAGCAGAGGGACAGGAGCTTACAATGAGCAGTTCTTC. As protein: CASSRGTGAYNEQFF.

The chain is built from TRBV13 and TRBJ1-1; TRBD1 aligns across 7 bases. The CDR3 is made up of 12 amino acids. From germline, CDR1 is PRHDT and CDR2 FYEKMQ (reference sequence). V dropped 5 bases and J dropped 6; count of bases not matched to a gene: 3. The chain's CDR3 is CASSPDRAEAFF. The DNA of the CDR3 is TGTGCCAGCAGCCCTGACAGGGCTGAAGCTTTCTTT.

This clone was observed a single time. The chain recombines TRBV27 with TRBJ2-3; 7 bases are shared with TRBD2. The CDR3 extends over 14 amino acids. V gave up 5 bases and J gave up 2 bases; unmatched junction bases: 4. Looked up from germline, CDR1 is MNHEY and CDR2 is SMNVEV (reference sequence). The CDR3 sequence is CASSLGTNTDTQYF. The CDR3 region has the DNA TGTGCCAGCAGTCTCGGGACTAACACAGATACGCAGTATTTT.

This chain connects TRBV5-3 to TRBJ2-1; 8 bases align to TRBD1. TRBV5-3 is filed as an ORF, its function uncertain. This CDR3 is 17 amino acids long. The V and J ends lost 2 bases and 6 bases, in that order; junction bases with no gene match: 13. CDR3 nucleotides: TGTGCCAGAAGCTTCACTACAGGGGGTGAATTTTGCAATGAGCAGTTCTTC. Translation gives CARSFTTGGEFCNEQFF.

V is TRBV29-1 and J is TRBJ2-2; 9 positions match TRBD1. V trimming: 3 bases; J trimming: 4 bases; junction bases outside the gene matches: 3. The CDR3 length is 14 residues. Germline V gives CDR1 SQVTM, CDR2 ANQGSEA. Here the CDR3 reads CSVDGTGRTGELFF. The CDR3, as DNA: TGCAGCGTTGATGGGACAGGGCGCACCGGGGAGCTGTTTTTT.